The 13 T cell receptor beta chains presented below share a single source sample, sequenced in a study of beta chain features in type 1 diabetes (dated by TCRdb to 2016 to 2019). Library preparation employed the immunoSEQ multiplex PCR assay. The entire isolated RNA was reverse transcribed using the High Capacity cDNA Reverse Transcription Kit, and thus expressed TCRB transcripts were sequenced. Sourced from immuneACCESS, this table was stored by TCRdb with only in-frame sequences that have V and J called. A share of the clones is absent; for the studies checked, an unresolved V gene accounts for under half, and the remainder has no known explanation. The sample data list under 900,000 clones, and 17% of these were observed just once. The ten largest clones add up to 0.02% to 0.025% of the sample. The specimen sequenced was naive CD4+ T cells from blood. Taken with the paper, the label for cell subset or site translates to: true naive CD4+ T cells. These receptors came from a woman between 18 and 29 years old in good health.

The chain carries TRBV5-1 and TRBJ2-5; D ambiguous. Germline V CDR1 and CDR2: SGHRS, YFSETQ. The V end was cut by 0 bases, the J end by 3 bases, with 9 bases between. The CDR3 has 14 residues. CDR3 coding DNA: TGCGCCAGCAGCTTGGCGGCGGCCGAAGAGACCCAGTACTTC. This gives the protein CASSLAAAEETQYF.

This clone occurred a few times. The V call is TRBV19, the J call TRBJ2-7; D call uncertain. Germline values: CDR1 LNHDA, CDR2 SQIVND (reference sequence). This CDR3 region has 16 residues. The ends were cut back, 4 bases at V and 0 bases at J, with 16 bases in the middle. The CDR3 loop reads CASSTGLNVRSYEQYF. The CDR3 DNA sequence: TGTGCCAGTAGTACCGGGCTCAACGTCCGCTCCTACGAGCAGTACTTC.

The rearrangement uses TRBV11-2 and TRBJ2-3; the D gene is possibly TRBD2 (6 bases). There are 18 residues in the CDR3. Germline loops: CDR1 SGHAT, CDR2 FQNNGV. Deletions cut 0 bases from V and 0 bases from J, with 16 bases between. CDR3: CASSLDGLARPSTDTQYF. CDR3 nucleotide sequence: TGTGCCAGCAGCTTAGATGGCCTAGCGAGGCCTAGCACAGATACGCAGTATTTT.

V usage is TRBV18 and J usage is TRBJ2-7; 8 bases align to TRBD2. V lost 3 bases and J lost 5; bases outside the gene matches: 9. The CDR3 contains 15 residues. From germline, CDR1 is KGHSH and CDR2 LQKENI. CDR3 residues: CASSPVSAGVNEQYF. The CDR3 nucleotides read TGTGCCAGCTCACCGGTGTCAGCGGGAGTTAACGAGCAGTACTTC.

The J gene is TRBJ1-5, the V gene TRBV19, with 8 bases aligning to TRBD1. V was pared by 7 bases and J by 4 bases, with 9 bases of the junction left unmatched. The CDR3 is 15 residues long. Germline CDR1 LNHDA, CDR2 SQIVND (reference sequence). CDR3 coding DNA: TGTGCCAGTAATCCGACAGGGGAGGGGAATCAGCCCCAGCATTTT. It is translated as CASNPTGEGNQPQHF.

The chain recombines TRBV5-1 with TRBJ1-4; TRBD1 is a possible D gene (5 bases). The CDR3 has 13 residues. Per the germline V gene, CDR1 is SGHRS and CDR2 is YFSETQ. Trimming cost V 1 base and J 4 bases, with 5 bases left between them. The CDR3 DNA sequence: TGCGCCAGCAGCTTGCAGGGTAATGAAAAACTGTTTTTT. It yields the protein CASSLQGNEKLFF.

This chain connects TRBV12-5 to TRBJ2-1; 7 nucleotides match TRBD2. J gave up 4 bases and V 0 bases, and 6 bases lay outside the gene matches. Germline values: CDR1 LGHNT, CDR2 FRNRAP. CDR3 size: 16 residues. For the CDR3, the DNA is TGTGCTAGTGGTTTGGTACTGGGGGAGGGTTACAATGAGCAGTTCTTC. The encoded protein is CASGLVLGEGYNEQFF.

This clone was recorded a few times. The rearrangement joins TRBV7-9 to TRBJ1-1; maybe TRBD1 (6 bases). The CDR3 consists of 12 residues. CDR1 and CDR2 (germline): SEHNR, FQNEAQ (reference sequence). V gave up 6 bases and J gave up 5 bases, with 10 bases separating them. For the CDR3, the DNA is TGTGCCAGCAGTTCAGGGGAGACTGAAGCTTTCTTT. Residues: CASSSGETEAFF.

This clone has only a few counts. This sequence may be a read error, since a much larger clone differs from it by one base. This rearrangement joins TRBV6-5 to TRBJ2-7; no reliable D call. The CDR3 consists of 11 residues. Germline CDR1 is MNHEY and CDR2 is SVGAGI. CDR3 amino acids: CAISEAYEQYF. DNA of the CDR3: TGTGCCATCAGTGAGGCCTACGAGCAGTACTTC.

This clone was found a few times. V gene TRBV11-2 combines with J gene TRBJ2-5, with TRBD2 matching over 11 bases. CDR1 and CDR2 (germline): SGHAT, FQNNGV. The V segment lost 1 base and the J segment 5 bases; nucleotides outside the gene matches: 6. This CDR3 is 16 amino acids long. The CDR3 DNA follows: TGTGCCAGCAGCTTAGGACTAGCGGGGTACCTGGAGACCCAGTACTTC. Translated, it gives CASSLGLAGYLETQYF.

This clone was seen a few times. The chain recombines TRBV9 with TRBJ1-1, with 7 positions matching TRBD1. The CDR3 length is 14 residues. Germline CDR1 SGDLS, CDR2 YYNGEE. The trim removed 3 bases at V and 4 bases at J, leaving 6 bases unmatched. DNA of the CDR3: TGTGCCAGCAGCGCTGGACAGGTGCCCACTGAAGCTTTCTTT. As protein: CASSAGQVPTEAFF.

The rearrangement joins TRBV18 to TRBJ1-1, with unresolved D. The CDR3 consists of 14 residues. Germline-derived CDR1 and CDR2 are KGHSH and LQKENI. V was shortened by 1 base and J by 2 bases, with 8 bases between the two germline ends. CDR3 sequence: CASSPQRANTEAFF. For the CDR3, the DNA is TGTGCCAGCTCACCACAGAGGGCAAACACTGAAGCTTTCTTT.

This clone was counted only a few times. The rearrangement links TRBV5-1 to TRBJ1-1, with D possibly TRBD1 on 5 matching bases. The CDR3 runs to 13 residues. Germline V gene sequence: CDR1 SGHRS, CDR2 YFSETQ. V lost 6 bases to trimming and J lost 4 bases, with 13 bases between them. CDR3 loop: CASTRRGGTEAFF. CDR3 in DNA: TGCGCCAGCACCCGGCGGGGGGGCACTGAAGCTTTCTTT.